Below, 25 T cell receptor beta chains from the same sample are listed, as sequenced in a study of T cell responses to AZD1222 COVID-19 vaccine. The repertoire was sequenced with immunoSEQ multiplex PCR; TCRdb's copy has only in-frame clones and lacks some. The sample carries 95,000 to 150,000 clones, roughly 92% recorded once. The sample was peripheral blood, taken on day 0 of AZD1222 vaccination. All receptors come from an adult in good health.

The chain employs TRBV19 and TRBJ2-3; no reliable D call. The length of the CDR3 is 17 residues. The V gene's germline CDR1 is LNHDA and CDR2 SQIVND (reference sequence). V was pared by 6 bases and J by 0 bases, with 19 bases between. The DNA for the CDR3 is TGTGCCAGTAGCGAAATCCTGGCGGTTCCCAGCACAGATACGCAGTATTTT. Translation: CASSEILAVPSTDTQYF.

The V call is TRBV4-1, the J call TRBJ2-7, with TRBD1 matching 10 bases. CDR1 is MGHRA, CDR2 YSYEKL, per germline. This CDR3 comprises 15 residues. Losses at the gene ends were 2 bases for V and 2 bases for J; bases not matched to a gene: 3. CDR3: CASSQMGQGTYEQYF. As DNA, the CDR3 is TGCGCCAGCAGCCAAATGGGACAGGGGACCTACGAGCAGTACTTC.

The chain combines TRBV2 with TRBJ1-1, with TRBD1 as a possible D gene (5 bases). The CDR3 length is 14 residues. Trimming cost V 4 bases and J 6 bases, with 15 bases left between them. The germline CDR1 and CDR2 sequences are SNHLY and FYNNEI. The CDR3 bases are TGTGCCAGCAGTGGGGGGGTACCCCATTCTGAAGCTTTCTTT. Its translation is CASSGGVPHSEAFF.

This CDR3 reads CATSEAYRGDTQYF. CDR3 in DNA: TGTGCCACCAGTGAAGCTTACAGGGGAGATACGCAGTATTTT. The chain combines TRBV24-1 with TRBJ2-3; TRBD1 aligns across 7 bases. CDR3 length: 14 residues. CDR1 and CDR2 from the germline V gene are KGHDR and SFDVKD. The trim removed 4 bases at V and 5 bases at J, leaving 5 bases unmatched.

This chain uses TRBV11-2 with TRBJ1-1, with D unresolved. The CDR3 spans 14 residues. CDR1 is SGHAT and CDR2 is FQNNGV in the germline V gene. Trimming pared 2 bases from V and 4 bases from J, leaving 11 bases between. The CDR3 DNA follows: TGTGCCAGCAGCTTAATGTCTGATGGCACTGAAGCTTTCTTT. It yields the protein CASSLMSDGTEAFF.

The chain has TRBV18 and TRBJ2-2; no definite D call. Trimming removed 3 bases from V and 3 bases from J, with 14 bases in between. The CDR3 has 16 residues. Germline V CDR1 and CDR2: KGHSH, LQKENI. The DNA of the CDR3 is TGTGCCAGCTCACCGGTGGCAGAACTCTACACCGGGGAGCTGTTTTTT. Amino acid sequence: CASSPVAELYTGELFF.

This chain connects TRBV11-3 to TRBJ1-1; a weak D match, TRBD1 (5 bases). CDR1 and CDR2 (germline): SGHNT, YENEEA. This CDR3 is 13 amino acids long. Trimming removed 0 bases from V and 5 bases from J, with 7 bases in between. CDR3 sequence reads: CASSLEGETEAFF. CDR3 DNA: TGTGCCAGCAGCTTAGAAGGGGAAACTGAAGCTTTCTTT.

The chain is built from TRBV9 and TRBJ2-1; TRBD2 aligns across 12 bases. After removal of 0 bases from V and 8 bases from J, the junction contained 6 bases not matched to a gene. This CDR3 contains 16 residues. CDR1 and CDR2 (germline): SGDLS, YYNGEE. CDR3 amino acids: CASSVGASGGGDEQFF. The CDR3 nucleotides read TGTGCCAGCAGCGTAGGGGCTAGCGGGGGGGGCGATGAGCAGTTCTTC.

The gene calls are TRBV9 and TRBJ1-3, with D unclear. Trimming cost V 1 base and J 2 bases, with 13 bases left between them. The CDR3 consists of 16 residues. Germline assignment: CDR1 SGDLS and CDR2 YYNGEE. The CDR3 reads CASSVTAREPGNTIYF. CDR3 nucleotide sequence: TGTGCCAGCAGCGTAACCGCTCGGGAGCCTGGAAACACCATATATTTT.

The chain is built from TRBV9 and TRBJ1-2; perhaps TRBD1 as D (5 bases). CDR3 size: 13 residues. CDR1 is SGDLS and CDR2 is YYNGEE in the germline V gene. V lost 0 bases, J lost 9 bases, and 12 bases lay in between. CDR3 residues: CASSVGIPGSYTF. The CDR3 DNA follows: TGTGCCAGCAGCGTAGGCATCCCAGGGAGCTACACCTTC.

V usage is TRBV18 and J usage is TRBJ1-1; weak D call: TRBD1 (6 bases). The V and J ends lost 3 bases and 1 base respectively, with 9 bases between them. The CDR3 spans 14 residues. The germline V gene has CDR1 KGHSH and CDR2 LQKENI. CDR3 bases: TGTGCCAGCTCACCCAAACAGGGGAACACTGAAGCTTTCTTT. As protein: CASSPKQGNTEAFF. The full variable domain, with the rest looked up from reference TRBV18 and TRBJ1-1, is NAGVMQNPRHLVRRRGQEARLRCSPMKGHSHVYWYRQLPEEGLKFMVYLQKENIIDESGMPKERFSAEFPKEGPSILRIQQVVRGDSAAYFCASSPKQGNTEAFFGQGTRLTVV.

As DNA, the CDR3 is TGTGCCAGCAGTTTGTACATGAACACTGAAGCTTTCTTT. Residues: CASSLYMNTEAFF. V and J are TRBV27 and TRBJ1-1; no definite D call. The germline V gene has CDR1 MNHEY and CDR2 SMNVEV (reference sequence). V was pared by 3 bases and J by 0 bases, with 5 bases between. The CDR3 runs to 13 residues.

Concerning this clone itself: The sample has other DNA sequences that encode this CDR3 too. The V and J genes are TRBV18 and TRBJ1-2; 10 bases align to TRBD1. The CDR3 length is 15 residues. V was clipped by 2 bases and J by 3 bases; unmatched bases: 3. The germline V gene has CDR1 KGHSH and CDR2 LQKENI. The DNA for the CDR3 is TGTGCCAGCTCACCAGGACAGGGGGAGGACTATGGCTACACCTTC. The encoded protein is CASSPGQGEDYGYTF.

The rearrangement joins TRBV6-1 to TRBJ2-7; 8 bases agree with TRBD1. The CDR3 totals 15 residues. Trimming cost V 1 base and J 6 bases; bases outside gene matches: 8. Looked up from germline, CDR1 is MNHNS and CDR2 is SASEGT. CDR3 protein: CASSEEGTGGFEQYF. In DNA, the CDR3 is TGTGCCAGCAGTGAAGAAGGAACAGGGGGGTTCGAGCAGTACTTC.

The chain couples TRBV15 to TRBJ2-1, with D maybe TRBD2 (6 bases). Trimming left V 3 bases short and J 12 bases short, with 21 bases between. Germline CDR1 is LNHNV and CDR2 is YYDKDF (reference sequence). The CDR3 runs 15 residues. The CDR3 DNA reads as TGTGCCACCAGCAGCGCGGGGCAGGGAAAAAATAGGCAGTTCTTC. Its translation is CATSSAGQGKNRQFF. Together with reference TRBV15 and TRBJ2-1, the CDR3 gives the full variable domain: DAMVIQNPRYQVTQFGKPVTLSCSQTLNHNVMYWYQQKSSQAPKLLFHYYDKDFNNEADTPDNFQSRRPNTSFCFLDIRSPGLGDTAMYLCATSSAGQGKNRQFFGPGTRLTVL.

The CDR3 spells CAISESTGYSGTTKETQYF. In DNA, the CDR3 is TGTGCCATCAGTGAGTCGACTGGCTACTCCGGGACTACGAAAGAGACCCAGTACTTC. This rearrangement joins TRBV10-3 to TRBJ2-5; 7 bases align to TRBD2. J was trimmed by 3 bases and V by 0 bases; bases with no gene match: 16. CDR3 size: 19 residues. Germline CDR1 reads ENHRY; CDR2 reads SYGVKD.

V is TRBV30 and J is TRBJ1-2; D uncertain. Germline lookup yields CDR1 GTSNPN and CDR2 SVGIG (reference sequence). Between the trimmed V and J ends, which lost 0 bases and 3 bases, there was a span of 8 bases. The CDR3 consists of 13 residues. The CDR3 coding sequence is TGTGCCTGGAGTGTACTAGAACACTATGGCTACACCTTC. It specifies CAWSVLEHYGYTF.

The gene calls are TRBV2 and TRBJ1-5; TRBD1 might be the D (5 bases). Per germline, CDR1 SNHLY and CDR2 FYNNEI. V lost 4 bases to trimming and J lost 2 bases, with 21 bases between them. The CDR3 length is 18 residues. The CDR3: CASSGFGAGLQGNQPQHF. The DNA of the CDR3 is TGTGCCAGCAGTGGGTTTGGGGCAGGGCTACAGGGCAATCAGCCCCAGCATTTT.

V is TRBV4-3 and J is TRBJ2-3; maybe TRBD2 (6 bases). With 0 bases removed from V and 3 bases from J, the gap between germline ends came to 7 bases. Germline CDR1 is LGHNA and CDR2 is YSLEER. This CDR3 has 14 amino acids. The CDR3 coding sequence is TGCGCCAGCAGCCAAGACGCGGGGACAGATACGCAGTATTTT. Protein sequence: CASSQDAGTDTQYF.

This clone was seen once. The J gene is TRBJ2-7, the V gene TRBV6-1, with 8 bases aligning to TRBD2. V lost 1 base and J lost 8; bases outside the gene matches: 4. Germline CDR1 reads MNHNS; CDR2 reads SASEGT. The CDR3 contains 13 residues. The chain's CDR3 is CASSEEAGVKQYV. The CDR3, as DNA: TGTGCCAGCAGTGAAGAAGCGGGAGTGAAGCAGTACGTC.

V is TRBV2 and J is TRBJ2-6; D might be TRBD1 (5 bases). This CDR3 spans 15 amino acids. Trimming took 10 bases from V and 1 from J, leaving 14 bases between them. CDR1 is SNHLY, CDR2 FYNNEI, per germline. The CDR3 protein is CATKGSSSGANVLTF. The CDR3 nucleotides read TGTGCCACCAAGGGGTCAAGTTCTGGGGCCAACGTCCTGACTTTC.

This clone has just one count. The V call is TRBV10-3, the J call TRBJ2-7, with 8 bases identical to TRBD1. The CDR3 has 14 residues. V lost 7 bases and J lost 6; bases outside the gene matches: 11. Germline V gives CDR1 ENHRY, CDR2 SYGVKD. As DNA, the CDR3 is TGTGCCATCAACAAGGACAGGGCAGCTGGCGAGCAGTACTTC. The encoded protein is CAINKDRAAGEQYF.

V gene TRBV29-1 combines with J gene TRBJ1-2; weak D call: TRBD1 (6 bases). The V end was cut by 7 bases, the J end by 8 bases, with 14 bases between. In germline, CDR1 is SQVTM, CDR2 ANQGSEA. The CDR3 covers 11 residues. This CDR3 is CSAEGGSGYTF. The CDR3 DNA reads TGCAGCGCCGAGGGGGGGTCAGGCTACACCTTC.

CDR3 sequence reads: CASSLGQGLNYGYTF. As DNA, the CDR3 is TGTGCCAGCAGCCTAGGACAGGGACTGAACTATGGCTACACCTTC. The chain recombines TRBV7-8 with TRBJ1-2, with 8 nucleotides matching TRBD1. Germline CDR1 is SGHVS and CDR2 is FQNEAQ. After removal of 5 bases from V and 2 bases from J, the junction contained 7 bases not matched to a gene. CDR3 length: 15 residues.

V is TRBV6-5 and J is TRBJ1-2; tentatively, D is TRBD1 (6 bases). CDR3 length: 15 residues. Germline V CDR1 and CDR2: MNHEY, SVGAGI. Trimming removed 2 bases at V and 4 bases at J, with 14 bases between. The CDR3 bases are TGTGCCAGCAGTTACCAAAGGGGGAAGAGCTATGGCTACACCTTC. Translated, it gives CASSYQRGKSYGYTF.